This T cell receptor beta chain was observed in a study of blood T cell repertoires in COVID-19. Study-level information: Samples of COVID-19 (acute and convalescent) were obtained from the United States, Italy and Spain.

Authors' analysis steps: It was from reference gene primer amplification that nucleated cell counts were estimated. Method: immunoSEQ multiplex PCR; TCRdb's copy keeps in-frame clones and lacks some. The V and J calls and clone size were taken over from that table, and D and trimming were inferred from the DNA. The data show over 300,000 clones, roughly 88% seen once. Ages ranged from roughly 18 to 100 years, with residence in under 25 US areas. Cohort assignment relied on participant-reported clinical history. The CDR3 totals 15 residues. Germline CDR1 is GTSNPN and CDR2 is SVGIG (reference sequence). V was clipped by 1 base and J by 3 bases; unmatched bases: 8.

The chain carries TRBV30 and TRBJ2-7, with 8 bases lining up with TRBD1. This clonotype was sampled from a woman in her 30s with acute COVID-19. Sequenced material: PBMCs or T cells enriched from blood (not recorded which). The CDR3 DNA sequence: TGTGCCTGGAGTGCAGGACAGGGAGGCTTCTACGAGCAGTACTTC. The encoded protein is CAWSAGQGGFYEQYF.